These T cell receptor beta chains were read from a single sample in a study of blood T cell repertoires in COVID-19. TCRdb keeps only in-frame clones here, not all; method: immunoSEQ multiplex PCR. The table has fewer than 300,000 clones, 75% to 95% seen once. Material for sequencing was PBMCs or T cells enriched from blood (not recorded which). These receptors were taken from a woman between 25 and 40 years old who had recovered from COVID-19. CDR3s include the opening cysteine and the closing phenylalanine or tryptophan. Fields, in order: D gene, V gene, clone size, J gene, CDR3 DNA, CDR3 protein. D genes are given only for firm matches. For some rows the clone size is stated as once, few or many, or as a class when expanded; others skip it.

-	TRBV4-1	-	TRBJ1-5	TGCGCCAGCAGCCAAGATGGCAAGGGCCTAGCTAGTAATCAGCCCCAGCATTTT	CASSQDGKGLASNQPQHF
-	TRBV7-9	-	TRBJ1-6	TGTGCCAGCAGCAAAGCTCTAGGCGATAATTCACCCCTCCACTTT	CASSKALGDNSPLHF
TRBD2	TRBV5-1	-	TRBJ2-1	TGCGCCAGCAGCGCTATGGGACTAGCGGGAGGGCCACCCTACAATGAGCAGTTCTTC	CASSAMGLAGGPPYNEQFF
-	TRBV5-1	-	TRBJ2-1	TGCGCCAGCAGCTTAATCGACAGGAACGCCTACAATGAGCAGTTCTTC	CASSLIDRNAYNEQFF
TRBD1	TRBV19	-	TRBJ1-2	TGTGCCAGTAGGAGAGCCGGGACAGGGACCGGCTACACCTTC	CASRRAGTGTGYTF
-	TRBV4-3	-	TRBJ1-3	TGCGCCAGCAGCCAAGATACCGGTCCGAGAAACACCATATATTTT	CASSQDTGPRNTIYF
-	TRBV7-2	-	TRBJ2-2	TGTGCCAGCAGCTTGACAGAGCTTGTCGGGGAGCTGTTTTTT	CASSLTELVGELFF
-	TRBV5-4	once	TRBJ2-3	TGTGCCAGCAGCAAGGGACTCCCGGGTCCAGATACGCAGTATTTT	CASSKGLPGPDTQYF
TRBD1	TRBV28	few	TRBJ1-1	TGTGCCAGCAGTTTATGGGAAACAGGGGGCGGAGCTTTCTTT	CASSLWETGGGAFF
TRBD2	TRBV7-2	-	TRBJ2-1	TGTGCCAGCAGCTCCCCGGGAGGGGTGAATGAGCAGTTCTTC	CASSSPGGVNEQFF
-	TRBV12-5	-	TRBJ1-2	TGTGCTAGTGGTTTGAGCGGGGACTATGGCTACACCTTC	CASGLSGDYGYTF
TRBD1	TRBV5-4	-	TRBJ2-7	TGTGCCAGCAGCTTGAAAGGGGGCGCCTACGAGCAGTACTTC	CASSLKGGAYEQYF
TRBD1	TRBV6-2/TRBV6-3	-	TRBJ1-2	TGTGCCAGCAGTCAATTACAGGGGGCCAGTTTCATACGAAGAACGGCCTATGGCTACACCTTC	CASSQLQGASFIRRTAYGYTF
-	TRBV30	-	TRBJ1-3	TGTGCCTGGAGTGCATTTATGTTAAGCGGGCGCTCTGGAAACACCATATATTTT	CAWSAFMLSGRSGNTIYF
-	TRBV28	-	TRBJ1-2	TGTGCCAGCAGTTTTGGGGCGAGTAATTCCTATGGCTACACCTTC	CASSFGASNSYGYTF
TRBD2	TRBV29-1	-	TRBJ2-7	TGCAGCGTTGGCTCTAATTTTAGCGGGAAAAAATTCGAGCAGTACTTC	CSVGSNFSGKKFEQYF
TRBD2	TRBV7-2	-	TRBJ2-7	TGTGCCAGCAGCTCAAGCGGGGGCTACGAGCAGTACTTC	CASSSSGGYEQYF
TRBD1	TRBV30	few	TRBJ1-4	TGTGCCTGGAGTAGGGACAGGGGTTATGAAAAACTGTTTTTT	CAWSRDRGYEKLFF